This T cell receptor beta chain was retrieved from a study of blood T cell repertoires in COVID-19. At the level of the study: Sites in the United States, Italy and Spain provided acute and convalescent COVID-19 samples.

Per the study methods: Reference gene primers were amplified, and this amplification served to estimate nucleated cell counts. Assay used: immunoSEQ multiplex PCR; TCRdb lists only in-frame clones, some missing. For V, J and clone size, that table is used; D and trimming come from the DNA. Found here are over 200,000 clones, approximately 90% of them singletons; the top ten hold approximately 1.2%. There are 15 residues in the CDR3. Germline V gene data show CDR1 as MNHNY and CDR2 as SVGAGI (reference sequence). V was cut by 2 bases and J by 1 base, with 9 bases left in between. Adults between about 18 and 95 years of age took part from about 24 US areas. Assignments of participants to cohorts depended upon their own reported clinical history.

The sequence was collected from a human donor in a cohort exposed to, infected with or recovered from COVID-19 (not recorded which). The donor label of this sample is uncertain. The chain joins TRBV6-6 to TRBJ1-5, with a weak D call TRBD1 (5 bases). What was sequenced was PBMCs or T cells enriched from blood (not recorded which). Here the CDR3 DNA reads TGTGCCAGCAGTTACCAGGGCCTAAGCAATCAGCCCCAGCATTTT. The encoded protein is CASSYQGLSNQPQHF.